Below, 8 T cell receptor beta chains from the same sample are listed, as sequenced in a study of cytotoxic CD8 clonotypes in ibrutinib-treated CLL (dated by TCRdb to about 2021). The receptor library was made with the immunoSEQ multiplex PCR assay. What TCRdb holds here is the immuneACCESS table cut down to in-frame rearrangements. Part of the clones is not present; checked against another copy, under half of the missing clones reflect an unresolved V gene, and the others are unexplained. The sample yields 50,000 to 70,000 clones; 50% to 70% were counted once. Jointly, the top ten make up roughly a quarter of the sample. The time point label here, explained by the study, means: progressive disease on ibrutinib. Material: PBMCs, obtained at disease progression, from a patient treated with ibrutinib. These receptors originate from a human donor with chronic lymphocytic leukemia.

The chain carries TRBV7-8 and TRBJ1-5; D is perhaps TRBD1 (5 bases). The CDR3 extends over 14 amino acids. Germline CDR1 reads SGHVS; CDR2 reads FQNEAQ. The V gene lost 5 bases and the J gene lost 7 bases, with 15 bases spanning the gap. In DNA form, the CDR3 reads TGTGCCAGCAGCCAGGCGACAGTCGACCAGCCCCAGCATTTT. Translating it yields CASSQATVDQPQHF.

The V and J genes are TRBV9 and TRBJ2-1; D call uncertain. The germline V and J ends were trimmed by 1 base and 1 base, with 0 bases remaining between them. Germline V gene lookup returns CDR1 SGDLS and CDR2 YYNGEE. There are 12 residues in the CDR3. CDR3 region: CASSVSYNEQFF. In DNA form, the CDR3 reads TGTGCCAGCAGCGTATCCTACAATGAGCAGTTCTTC.

This clone was picked up a small number of times. This chain links TRBV7-7 with TRBJ2-2; D tentatively fits TRBD1 or TRBD2 (5 bases each). From germline, CDR1 is SSHAT and CDR2 FNYEAQ (reference sequence). V was pared by 5 bases and J by 4 bases, with 17 bases between. The CDR3 runs to 16 residues. CDR3 protein: CASSPEGVRVTGELFF. CDR3 nucleotides: TGTGCCAGCAGCCCCGAGGGTGTCAGGGTCACCGGGGAGCTGTTTTTT.

The J gene is TRBJ2-5, the V gene TRBV30; no firm D call. Trimming pared 1 base from V and 5 bases from J, leaving 11 bases between. The CDR3 runs to 13 residues. Germline V gene sequence: CDR1 GTSNPN, CDR2 SVGIG (reference sequence). The DNA for the CDR3 is TGTGCCTGGAGTGGGTCGAATTGGGAGACCCAGTACTTC. It codes for CAWSGSNWETQYF.

The genes are TRBV7-2 and TRBJ2-2; 9 bases match TRBD1. From germline, CDR1 is SGHTA and CDR2 FQGNSA. V shed 2 bases and J 4 bases; nucleotides not matched to a gene: 2. The CDR3 has 15 residues. The CDR3 DNA sequence: TGTGCCAGCAGCTTAACAGGGGGCATCACCGGGGAGCTGTTTTTT. Amino acids: CASSLTGGITGELFF.

V usage is TRBV21-1 and J usage is TRBJ2-5. TRBV21-1 is flagged as a pseudogene. This CDR3 contains 11 residues. The CDR3 spells CASSARETQYF. The CDR3 bases are TGTGCCAGCAGCGCAAGAGAGACCCAGTACTTC.

In nucleotides, the CDR3 is TGTGCCAGCATCCCTTTACAGGGCCACGAGCAGTACTTC. This translates into CASIPLQGHEQYF. The gene calls are TRBV2 and TRBJ2-7, with D possibly matching TRBD1 (6 bases). The CDR3 loop spans 13 amino acids. CDR1 is SNHLY, CDR2 FYNNEI, per germline. V lost 7 bases and J 5 bases, leaving 15 bases between the germline ends.

The rearrangement uses TRBV15 and TRBJ2-7, with TRBD2 matching 9 bases. This CDR3 is 14 amino acids long. V lost 0 bases to trimming and J lost 4 bases; unmatched junction nucleotides: 1. Looked up from germline, CDR1 is LNHNV and CDR2 is YYDKDF (reference sequence). CDR3: CATSRDTSGYEQYF. CDR3 bases: TGTGCCACCAGCAGAGATACTAGCGGGTACGAGCAGTACTTC.